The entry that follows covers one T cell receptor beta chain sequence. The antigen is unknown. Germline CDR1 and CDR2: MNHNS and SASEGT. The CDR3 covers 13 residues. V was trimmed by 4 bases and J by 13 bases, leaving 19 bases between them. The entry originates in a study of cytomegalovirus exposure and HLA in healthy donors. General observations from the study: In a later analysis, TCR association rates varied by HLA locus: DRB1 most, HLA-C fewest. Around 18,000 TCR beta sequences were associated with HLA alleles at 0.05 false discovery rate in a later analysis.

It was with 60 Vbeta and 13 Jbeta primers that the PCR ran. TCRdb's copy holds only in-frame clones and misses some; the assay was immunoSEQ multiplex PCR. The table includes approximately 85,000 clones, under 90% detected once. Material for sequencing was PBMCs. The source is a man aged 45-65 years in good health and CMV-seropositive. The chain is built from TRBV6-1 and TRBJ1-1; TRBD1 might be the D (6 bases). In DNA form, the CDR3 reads TGTGCCAGCAGTGTAGAGGGGAGTACCAGGGGTTTCTTT. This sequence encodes CASSVEGSTRGFF.